This record concerns one T cell receptor beta chain sequence. This CDR3 has 16 amino acids. Germline assignment: CDR1 MDHEN and CDR2 SYDVKM. Trimming removed 2 bases from V and 2 bases from J; junction bases left unmatched: 6. The sample comes from a study of brain T cells in children with intractable seizures. Only in-frame clones appear in the TCRdb table, and some are missing; sequencing was by immunoSEQ multiplex PCR. The table shows 65,000 to 85,000 clones, with about 92% occurring only once. This receptor was obtained from a boy in the first two years of life with tuberous sclerosis and intractable seizures. The chain uses TRBV28 and TRBJ1-5, with 7 bases matching TRBD1. The sample consisted of peripheral blood, taken at surgery. CDR3 bases: TGTGCCAGCAGTTTACCAGGGGGGGATGGCAATCAGCCCCAGCATTTT. Protein: CASSLPGGDGNQPQHF.